These 28 T cell receptor beta chains were all obtained from the same sample, sequenced in a study of T cells expressing NK-cell markers. For each CDR3 protein, TCRdb gives one entry from its re-call of the 5' RACE reads, without DNA. Across under 600,000 distinct CDR3 sequences, the top ten clones capture over 1.3% of the sample. Sequencing input: blood T cells: a sorted CD56 or NKG2C T cell subset, CD4+ or CD8+ T cells, or bulk PBMC T cells (not recorded which). The source is a woman aged 45 to 65 in good health.

This chain connects TRBV12-3 or TRBV12-4 to TRBJ2-1; TCRdb designates TRBD1, a call that cannot be tested without DNA. CDR3 length equals 13 residues. This CDR3 is CASSLASGLGQFF.

The chain joins TRBV29-1 to TRBJ1-1; the D call of TRBD1 rests on TCRdb alone, since no DNA is present to check it. Germline values: CDR1 SQVTM, CDR2 ANQGSEA. There are 11 residues in the CDR3. This CDR3 reads CSVDGAGEAFF.

The rearrangement links TRBV7-2 to TRBJ1-2; TCRdb selects TRBD1, and the lack of DNA leaves this call unchecked. The CDR3 totals 13 residues. CDR1 is SGHTA, CDR2 FQGNSA, per germline. This CDR3 reads CASSVGTVHGYTF.

The chain links TRBV4-1 to TRBJ2-2; TCRdb gives TRBD2 as the D gene, but with no DNA this cannot be confirmed. The CDR3 totals 16 residues. Germline V gene lookup returns CDR1 MGHRA and CDR2 YSYEKL. CDR3 residues: CASSLTGLAQTGELFF.

The V gene is TRBV4-1, the J gene TRBJ2-3; TCRdb designates TRBD2, a call that cannot be tested without DNA. Per the germline V gene, CDR1 is MGHRA and CDR2 is YSYEKL. The CDR3 runs to 16 residues. The CDR3 reads CASSQPSTSAADTQYF.

The rearrangement links TRBV4-1 to TRBJ1-5. The CDR3 sequence is 14 residues long. Germline CDR1 and CDR2: MGHRA and YSYEKL. The CDR3: CASSQDWNIQPQHF.

The chain combines TRBV11-2 with TRBJ2-1. Germline assignment: CDR1 SGHAT and CDR2 FQNNGV. The CDR3 loop spans 14 amino acids. CDR3 loop: CASSLLTGFNEQFF.

J is TRBJ2-2 and V is TRBV7-9; TCRdb lists TRBD1, though no DNA is available to test this call. The CDR3 contains 15 residues. Germline-derived CDR1 and CDR2 are SEHNR and FQNEAQ (reference sequence). The CDR3 is CASSLGDRMAGELFF.

The chain recombines TRBV6-1 with TRBJ2-1; the D call of TRBD1 rests on TCRdb alone, since no DNA is present to check it. The germline V gene encodes CDR1 MNHNS and CDR2 SASEGT. The CDR3 loop spans 14 amino acids. This chain's CDR3 is CASTQGDTYNEQFF.

The V call is TRBV7-8, the J call TRBJ2-1; with no DNA, the TCRdb D assignment of TRBD1 cannot be verified. Per the germline V gene, CDR1 is SGHVS and CDR2 is FQNEAQ. This CDR3 comprises 16 residues. The CDR3 is CASSEEWAGGYNEQFF. Drawing the rest from reference TRBV7-8 and TRBJ2-1, the complete variable domain is GAGVSQSPRYKVAKRGQDVALRCDPISGHVSLFWYQQALGQGPEFLTYFQNEAQLDKSGLPSDRFFAERPEGSVSTLKIQRTQQEDSAVYLCASSEEWAGGYNEQFFGPGTRLTVL.

This chain joins TRBV5-1 and TRBJ1-1; the TCRdb D gene call, TRBD1, has no DNA to confirm it. CDR3 length equals 15 residues. Germline CDR1 SGHRS, CDR2 YFSETQ. CDR3 sequence: CASREGALGNTEAFF.

J is TRBJ2-3 and V is TRBV20-1; TCRdb's D call of TRBD2 is untestable without DNA. Germline CDR1 DFQATT, CDR2 SNEGSKA (reference sequence). The CDR3 length is 19 residues. CDR3 residues: CSARDLVGLAGGFTDTQYF.

This chain uses TRBV24-1 with TRBJ2-2; TCRdb returns TRBD1, unconfirmable since there is no DNA. The germline CDR1 and CDR2 sequences are KGHDR and SFDVKD. This CDR3 region has 17 residues. The chain's CDR3 is CATSEPGQGPATGELFF.

The chain uses TRBV20-1 and TRBJ1-6; TCRdb designates TRBD1, a call that cannot be tested without DNA. The CDR3 has 15 amino acids. Germline CDR1 is DFQATT and CDR2 is SNEGSKA (reference sequence). The CDR3 loop reads CSARDETEVNSPLHF.

The rearrangement uses TRBV6-5 and TRBJ2-2; TCRdb's D gene call, TRBD1, goes unchecked for lack of DNA. This CDR3 has 13 residues. Looked up from germline, CDR1 is MNHEY and CDR2 is SVGAGI. CDR3 protein: CAATRTNTGELFF.

The gene calls are TRBV24-1 and TRBJ2-3; TCRdb's D call of TRBD2 is untestable without DNA. There are 16 residues in the CDR3. CDR1 is KGHDR and CDR2 is SFDVKD in the germline V gene. The CDR3: CATSDPLAGGTDTQYF.

V gene TRBV20-1 combines with J gene TRBJ1-1; lacking DNA, the TRBD1 call made by TCRdb goes unchecked. Germline loops: CDR1 DFQATT, CDR2 SNEGSKA (reference sequence). This CDR3 contains 15 residues. This CDR3 is CSARAREGMNTEAFF.

V is TRBV6-2 or TRBV6-3 and J is TRBJ2-3; TCRdb's assignment of TRBD1 cannot be checked, as there is no DNA. The CDR3 loop spans 14 amino acids. The V gene's germline CDR1 is MNHEY and CDR2 SVGEGT. The CDR3 loop reads CASRMDRVTDTQYF.

This chain uses TRBV12-3 or TRBV12-4 with TRBJ2-3. CDR3 length equals 11 residues. The CDR3 loop reads CASRVTDTQYF.

CDR3 residues: CASSPTGGVNGYTF. The chain employs TRBV7-3 and TRBJ1-2. CDR1 is SGHTA, CDR2 FQGTGA, per germline. This CDR3 is 14 amino acids long.

V and J are TRBV18 and TRBJ2-7; the TRBD1 assignment by TCRdb is unverifiable without DNA. The CDR3 totals 12 residues. Germline V gene data show CDR1 as KGHSH and CDR2 as LQKENI. CDR3 in amino acids: CASSPDSYEQYF. The full variable domain, in which reference TRBV18 and TRBJ2-7 provide the parts outside the CDR3, is NAGVMQNPRHLVRRRGQEARLRCSPMKGHSHVYWYRQLPEEGLKFMVYLQKENIIDESGMPKERFSAEFPKEGPSILRIQQVVRGDSAAYFCASSPDSYEQYFGPGTRLTVT.

The chain uses TRBV10-2 and TRBJ2-3; there is no DNA to check the TCRdb D call of TRBD1. The length of the CDR3 is 15 residues. Germline-derived CDR1 and CDR2 are WSHSY and SAAADI. The CDR3 reads CASSLSGQGTDTQYF.

The rearrangement links TRBV24-1 to TRBJ2-2; checking the TCRdb D call of TRBD2 is not possible without DNA. The CDR3 length is 17 residues. The germline V gene encodes CDR1 KGHDR and CDR2 SFDVKD. The chain's CDR3 is CATSGHASASNTGELFF.

The chain uses TRBV7-8 and TRBJ2-1. This CDR3 comprises 17 residues. Germline V CDR1 and CDR2: SGHVS, FQNEAQ. CDR3 sequence reads: CASSWMAPGASYNEQFF. Complete variable domain (other parts from reference TRBV7-8 and TRBJ2-1): GAGVSQSPRYKVAKRGQDVALRCDPISGHVSLFWYQQALGQGPEFLTYFQNEAQLDKSGLPSDRFFAERPEGSVSTLKIQRTQQEDSAVYLCASSWMAPGASYNEQFFGPGTRLTVL.

V is TRBV10-3 and J is TRBJ2-1; TCRdb gives TRBD2 as the D gene, but with no DNA this cannot be confirmed. From germline, CDR1 is ENHRY and CDR2 SYGVKD. The CDR3 loop spans 12 amino acids. The CDR3 here is CARGTTTNEQFF.

This chain joins TRBV6-5 and TRBJ2-1; without DNA, the TCRdb call of TRBD2 cannot be checked. CDR1 is MNHEY, CDR2 SVGAGI, per germline. The CDR3 contains 14 residues. CDR3 sequence reads: CASSYETSGKEQFF.

V and J are TRBV20-1 and TRBJ2-7; lacking DNA, the TRBD2 call made by TCRdb goes unchecked. The CDR3 length is 14 residues. CDR1 DFQATT and CDR2 SNEGSKA come from the germline V gene (reference sequence). CDR3 amino acids: CSATNLGETYEQYF.

The CDR3 spells CASSYPLARNNEQFF. The chain uses TRBV6-5 and TRBJ2-1; TCRdb's D call of TRBD2 is untestable without DNA. CDR3 length: 15 residues. Germline CDR1 is MNHEY and CDR2 is SVGAGI.